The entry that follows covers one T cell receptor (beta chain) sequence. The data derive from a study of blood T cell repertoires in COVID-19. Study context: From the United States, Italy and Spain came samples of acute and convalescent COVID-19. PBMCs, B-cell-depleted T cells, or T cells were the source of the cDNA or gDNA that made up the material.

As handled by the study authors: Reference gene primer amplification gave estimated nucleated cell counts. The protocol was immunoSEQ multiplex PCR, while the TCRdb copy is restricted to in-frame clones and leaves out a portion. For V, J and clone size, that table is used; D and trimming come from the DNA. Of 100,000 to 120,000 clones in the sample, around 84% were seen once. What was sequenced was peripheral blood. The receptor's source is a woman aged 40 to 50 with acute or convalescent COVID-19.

This CDR3 is CASRTGSPLHF. The CDR3 DNA reads as TGTGCCAGCAGGACGGGGTCACCCCTCCACTTT. The chain recombines TRBV2 with TRBJ1-6, with D unclear. Germline V gives CDR1 SNHLY, CDR2 FYNNEI. The CDR3 runs to 11 residues. The V and J ends lost 6 bases and 10 bases respectively, with 7 bases between them.